The next 9 T cell receptor beta chains were all read from a single sample in a study of blood T cell repertoires in COVID-19. Here immunoSEQ multiplex PCR was the method, and the copy in TCRdb shows in-frame clones only, minus some. The profile shows around 70,000 clones, roughly 80% of them singletons. What was sequenced was peripheral blood. The receptors stem from a woman older than 75 with active or convalescent COVID-19.

This chain joins TRBV27 and TRBJ1-5; D is unclear. The germline CDR1 and CDR2 sequences are MNHEY and SMNVEV (reference sequence). The V gene lost 2 bases and the J gene lost 1 base, with 9 bases spanning the gap. This CDR3 comprises 15 residues. The CDR3 sequence: CASSLLGGSNQPQHF. The CDR3 region has the DNA TGTGCCAGCAGTTTACTTGGCGGGAGCAATCAGCCCCAGCATTTT.

The V and J genes are TRBV9 and TRBJ2-3; D possibly corresponds to TRBD1 (6 bases). V lost 2 bases and J lost 3, with 13 bases in between. The CDR3 length is 15 residues. Per germline, CDR1 SGDLS and CDR2 YYNGEE. CDR3 coding DNA: TGTGCCAGCAGCGTCAACAGGGTCGGGACAGATACGCAGTATTTT. Encoded protein: CASSVNRVGTDTQYF.

V and J are TRBV5-1 and TRBJ1-2; D is unresolved. The CDR3 runs to 13 residues. Trimming took off 5 bases at V and 4 bases at J, with 12 bases between the two ends. Germline CDR1 is SGHRS and CDR2 is YFSETQ. CDR3 sequence reads: CASRASETYGYTF. CDR3 bases: TGCGCCAGCAGGGCCAGTGAAACCTATGGCTACACCTTC.

CDR3 DNA sequence: TGTGCCAGCAGTTCAGGGGGACAGGGCGGTGAAAAACTGTTTTTT. It translates to CASSSGGQGGEKLFF. This chain joins TRBV6-4 and TRBJ1-4; TRBD1 aligns across 9 bases. This CDR3 has 15 amino acids. After removal of 5 bases from V and 7 bases from J, the junction contained 8 bases not matched to a gene. Germline values: CDR1 MRHNA, CDR2 SNTAGT.

The chain employs TRBV7-9 and TRBJ2-6, with 7 bases that match TRBD2. The V and J ends lost 5 bases and 0 bases, in that order; junction bases with no gene match: 7. Germline CDR1 is SEHNR and CDR2 is FQNEAQ (reference sequence). This CDR3 has 17 amino acids. CDR3 in DNA: TGTGCCAGCAGCCCCGGGGGGACGGGCTCTGGGGCCAACGTCCTGACTTTC. Its protein is CASSPGGTGSGANVLTF.

This chain connects TRBV6-6 to TRBJ2-3, with D uncertain. V lost 2 bases and J lost 0, with 6 bases in between. The CDR3 spans 14 residues. The V gene's germline CDR1 is MNHNY and CDR2 SVGAGI (reference sequence). The CDR3, as DNA: TGTGCCAGCAGTTACGGGCAGAGCACAGATACGCAGTATTTT. This sequence encodes CASSYGQSTDTQYF.

The chain joins TRBV18 to TRBJ1-4; D call uncertain. With 5 bases removed from V and 3 bases from J, the gap between germline ends came to 16 bases. The CDR3 consists of 16 residues. Germline lookup yields CDR1 KGHSH and CDR2 LQKENI. The CDR3, as DNA: TGTGCCAGCTCAATTTTTGGTGGCTTGCCTAATGAAAAACTGTTTTTT. Protein: CASSIFGGLPNEKLFF.

This chain connects TRBV2 to TRBJ2-3; D possibly corresponds to TRBD2 (6 bases). The CDR3 has 13 amino acids. CDR1 SNHLY and CDR2 FYNNEI come from the germline V gene. V was trimmed by 7 bases and J by 5 bases, leaving 13 bases between them. CDR3 protein: CASTIGTLDTQYF. In nucleotides, the CDR3 is TGTGCCAGCACCATAGGGACTTTAGATACGCAGTATTTT. Together with reference TRBV2 and TRBJ2-3, the CDR3 gives the full variable domain: EPEVTQTPSHQVTQMGQEVILRCVPISNHLYFYWYRQILGQKVEFLVSFYNNEISEKSEIFDDQFSVERPDGSNFTLKIRSTKLEDSAMYFCASTIGTLDTQYFGPGTRLTVL.

The chain employs TRBV29-1 and TRBJ1-3; TRBD1 is a possible D gene (6 bases). The V and J ends lost 5 bases and 0 bases respectively, with 11 bases between them. Germline V gene lookup returns CDR1 SQVTM and CDR2 ANQGSEA. The CDR3 loop spans 14 amino acids. The CDR3 DNA is TGCAGCGTTCGGACAGTTCGCTCTGGAAACACCATATATTTT. Protein product: CSVRTVRSGNTIYF.